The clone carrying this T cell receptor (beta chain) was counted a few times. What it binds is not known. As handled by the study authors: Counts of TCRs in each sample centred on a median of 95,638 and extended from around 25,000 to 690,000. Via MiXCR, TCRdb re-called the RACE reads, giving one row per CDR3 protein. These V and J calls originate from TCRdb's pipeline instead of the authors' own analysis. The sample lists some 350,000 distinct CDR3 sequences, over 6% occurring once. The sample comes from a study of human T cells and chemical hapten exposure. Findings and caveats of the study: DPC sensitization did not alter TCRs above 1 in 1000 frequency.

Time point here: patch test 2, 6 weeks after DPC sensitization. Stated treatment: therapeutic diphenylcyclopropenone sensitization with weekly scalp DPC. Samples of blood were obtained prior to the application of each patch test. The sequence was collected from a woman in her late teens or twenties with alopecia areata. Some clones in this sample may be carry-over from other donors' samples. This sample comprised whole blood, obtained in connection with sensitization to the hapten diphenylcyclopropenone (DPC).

The CDR3 protein is CASSVGGTANTEAFF. CDR3 in DNA: TGTGCCAGCAGCGTAGGGGGGACGGCGAACACTGAAGCTTTCTTT. The J gene is TRBJ1-1, the V gene TRBV9; possible D gene TRBD1, 5 bases. The CDR3 is 15 amino acids. Germline CDR1 and CDR2: SGDLS and YYNGEE. V was trimmed by 0 bases and J by 1 base, leaving 10 bases between them.